The 27 T cell receptor beta chains listed next were all sequenced from one sample in a study of shared clonotypes between healthy human individuals. The table came from immunoSEQ multiplex PCR; TCRdb's copy has only in-frame clones and leaves some out. This table has approximately 1.4 million clones, 95% to 99% appearing once. Sequenced input: naive CD4+ T cells sorted from blood. Stated subset: CD45RA+ positively selected. The receptors derive from a man aged 25 to 40 in good health.

V and J are TRBV18 and TRBJ1-2; TRBD1 matches at 8 bases. J gave up 1 base and V 2 bases, and 15 bases lay outside the gene matches. The germline V gene has CDR1 KGHSH and CDR2 LQKENI. The CDR3 spans 19 residues. CDR3 in amino acids: CASSPLRSTGAPVNYGYTF. The DNA of the CDR3 is TGTGCCAGCTCACCATTGCGGTCGACAGGGGCCCCCGTTAACTATGGCTACACCTTC. Variable domain in full (rest from reference TRBV18 and TRBJ1-2): NAGVMQNPRHLVRRRGQEARLRCSPMKGHSHVYWYRQLPEEGLKFMVYLQKENIIDESGMPKERFSAEFPKEGPSILRIQQVVRGDSAAYFCASSPLRSTGAPVNYGYTFGSGTRLTVV.

This clone has only one observation. This sequence joins TRBV7-2 and TRBJ2-1; TRBD2 agrees at 8 bases. CDR3 size: 16 residues. V trimming: 5 bases; J trimming: 16 bases; junction bases outside the gene matches: 22. Per the germline V gene, CDR1 is SGHTA and CDR2 is FQGNSA. In DNA, the CDR3 is TGTGCCAGCAGCCGTATTGCCTTTACCGGGACTAGTATTACCTTCTTC. Translated: CASSRIAFTGTSITFF. The full variable domain, with the rest looked up from reference TRBV7-2 and TRBJ2-1, is GAGVSQSPSNKVTEKGKDVELRCDPISGHTALYWYRQSLGQGLEFLIYFQGNSAPDKSGLPSDRFSAERTGGSVSTLTIQRTQQEDSAVYLCASSRIAFTGTSITFFGPGTRLTVL.

The J gene is TRBJ2-1, the V gene TRBV7-3, with 13 bases fitting TRBD2. Trimming at V came to 5 bases and at J to 8 bases, leaving 6 bases not matched to a gene. This CDR3 spans 15 amino acids. Germline V gene sequence: CDR1 SGHTA, CDR2 FQGTGA. The CDR3 bases are TGTGCCAGCAGCCAGGGACTAGCGGGACTGGATGAGCAGTTCTTC. It yields the protein CASSQGLAGLDEQFF.

V is TRBV19 and J is TRBJ2-3; TRBD1 aligns across 7 bases. Trimming cost V 4 bases and J 1 base; bases outside gene matches: 5. This CDR3 comprises 15 residues. Germline CDR1 reads LNHDA; CDR2 reads SQIVND (reference sequence). CDR3: CASSSRGYGTDTQYF. The CDR3 nucleotides read TGTGCCAGTAGTAGCAGGGGGTACGGCACAGATACGCAGTATTTT.

The chain employs TRBV19 and TRBJ1-4; D is undetermined. The CDR3 sequence is 13 residues long. The germline V gene encodes CDR1 LNHDA and CDR2 SQIVND (reference sequence). Deletions cut 0 bases from V and 11 bases from J, with 10 bases between. This CDR3 reads CASSIDSRMKLFF. For the CDR3, the DNA is TGTGCCAGTAGTATAGATTCACGGATGAAACTGTTTTTT.

Worth noting for this clone: The identical CDR3 is also encoded by other nucleotide sequences in the sample. V is TRBV6-6 and J is TRBJ2-1; 7 positions agree with TRBD2. V was clipped by 2 bases and J by 0 bases; unmatched bases: 1. The CDR3 covers 15 residues. Germline loops: CDR1 MNHNY, CDR2 SVGAGI (reference sequence). CDR3 residues: CASSYGGSSYNEQFF. The CDR3 nucleotides are TGTGCCAGCAGTTACGGCGGGAGCTCCTACAATGAGCAGTTCTTC.

The chain combines TRBV9 with TRBJ2-5; D possibly corresponds to TRBD1 (6 bases). Germline V gives CDR1 SGDLS, CDR2 YYNGEE. The CDR3 is 15 amino acids. Trimming stripped 3 bases from V and 2 bases from J, with 14 bases between. The chain's CDR3 is CASSGSPQGQETQYF. Written as DNA, the CDR3 is TGTGCCAGCAGCGGTTCCCCGCAGGGGCAAGAGACCCAGTACTTC.

V gene TRBV10-1 combines with J gene TRBJ2-3, with TRBD2 as a possible D gene (5 bases). This CDR3 has 12 amino acids. Germline CDR1 is WNHNN and CDR2 is SYGVQD (reference sequence). The V end lost 8 bases, the J end lost 2 bases, and 8 bases lay between the germline ends. The CDR3 is CASGETTDTQYF. DNA for the CDR3: TGCGCCAGCGGGGAGACCACAGATACGCAGTATTTT.

The chain is built from TRBV28 and TRBJ2-3; 9 bases line up with TRBD2. V was pared by 8 bases and J by 6 bases, with 18 bases of the junction left unmatched. This CDR3 is 17 amino acids long. Germline assignment: CDR1 MDHEN and CDR2 SYDVKM. CDR3 sequence: CASGGTRLAGTADTQYF. The DNA for the CDR3 is TGTGCCAGCGGGGGAACACGGCTAGCGGGAACGGCGGATACGCAGTATTTT. The full variable domain, in which reference TRBV28 and TRBJ2-3 provide the parts outside the CDR3, is DVKVTQSSRYLVKRTGEKVFLECVQDMDHENMFWYRQDPGLGLRLIYFSYDVKMKEKGDIPEGYSVSREKKERFSLILESASTNQTSMYLCASGGTRLAGTADTQYFGPGTRLTVL.

This chain joins TRBV5-1 and TRBJ2-3; D is undetermined. This CDR3 region has 15 residues. Germline V lookup: CDR1 SGHRS, CDR2 YFSETQ. The V gene lost 4 bases and the J gene lost 4 bases, with 16 bases spanning the gap. Here the CDR3 DNA reads TGCGCCAGCAGCGACTCCCCACGGTTGGCAGATACGCAGTATTTT. Translated: CASSDSPRLADTQYF.

A word on this clone: Other nucleotide sequences in the sample specify the same CDR3. The chain joins TRBV9 to TRBJ2-2, with D uncertain. V gave up 3 bases and J gave up 0 bases, with 3 bases separating them. The CDR3 covers 13 residues. The germline CDR1 and CDR2 sequences are SGDLS and YYNGEE. CDR3 DNA: TGTGCCAGCAGCGAAGCGAACACCGGGGAGCTGTTTTTT. Protein: CASSEANTGELFF.

The chain has TRBV19 and TRBJ2-3; the D gene is possibly TRBD2 (6 bases). The CDR3 loop spans 11 amino acids. Germline V gene data show CDR1 as LNHDA and CDR2 as SQIVND (reference sequence). The V end was cut by 5 bases, the J end by 14 bases, with 14 bases between. CDR3 nucleotide sequence: TGTGCCAGTAGTGCCGGGGACTCAAGGTATTTT. Protein: CASSAGDSRYF.

The chain recombines TRBV6-6 with TRBJ2-7; the D gene is possibly TRBD1 (5 bases). Looked up from germline, CDR1 is MNHNY and CDR2 is SVGAGI (reference sequence). Trimming shortened V by 2 bases and J by 6 bases, and 17 bases separated the two germline ends. The CDR3 has 15 amino acids. The CDR3 sequence: CASSYRAMTVGEQYF. CDR3 nucleotides: TGTGCCAGCAGTTACCGAGCCATGACAGTGGGCGAGCAGTACTTC.

CDR3 region: CAISQTVSGANVLTF. The CDR3 coding sequence is TGTGCCATCAGTCAGACAGTCTCTGGGGCCAACGTCCTGACTTTC. The V gene is TRBV10-3, the J gene TRBJ2-6; D is perhaps TRBD1 (5 bases). The V gene's germline CDR1 is ENHRY and CDR2 SYGVKD. The CDR3 sequence is 15 residues long. Trimming pared 5 bases from V and 0 bases from J, leaving 8 bases between.

The rearrangement uses TRBV27 and TRBJ2-7; TRBD1 is a possible D gene (6 bases). Trimming removed 7 bases from V and 5 bases from J, with 24 bases in between. The CDR3 length is 16 residues. Per the germline V gene, CDR1 is MNHEY and CDR2 is SMNVEV (reference sequence). The DNA for the CDR3 is TGTGCCAGCAAACAGGGAAAGGCGTATCGTGGCGACGAGCAGTACTTC. As protein: CASKQGKAYRGDEQYF.

Worth noting for this clone: Additional DNA sequences in this sample encode the identical CDR3. This chain links TRBV6-5 with TRBJ1-1, with D perhaps TRBD1 (5 bases). The CDR3 spans 15 residues. The germline V gene encodes CDR1 MNHEY and CDR2 SVGAGI. V lost 3 bases to trimming and J lost 0 bases, with 11 bases between them. The DNA for the CDR3 is TGTGCCAGCAGTTATGAGGGACGGATGAACACTGAAGCTTTCTTT. It yields the protein CASSYEGRMNTEAFF.

The chain uses TRBV7-3 and TRBJ2-1; perhaps TRBD1 as D (6 bases). This CDR3 is built from 17 residues. Germline CDR1 SGHTA, CDR2 FQGTGA. Trimming removed 5 bases at V and 4 bases at J, with 21 bases between. The CDR3 sequence: CASSHNRLRDKYNEQFF. The CDR3 DNA follows: TGTGCCAGCAGCCACAATCGTCTTCGGGACAAATACAATGAGCAGTTCTTC.

The chain couples TRBV28 to TRBJ1-4; possible D gene TRBD1, 5 bases. This CDR3 spans 11 amino acids. Germline-derived CDR1 and CDR2 are MDHEN and SYDVKM. V lost 3 bases, J lost 14 bases, and 10 bases lay in between. The CDR3 here is CASSFKDILFF. CDR3 coding DNA: TGTGCCAGCAGTTTTAAGGACATTCTGTTTTTT. Together with reference TRBV28 and TRBJ1-4, the CDR3 gives the full variable domain: DVKVTQSSRYLVKRTGEKVFLECVQDMDHENMFWYRQDPGLGLRLIYFSYDVKMKEKGDIPEGYSVSREKKERFSLILESASTNQTSMYLCASSFKDILFFGSGTQLSVL.

Concerning this clone: This sample includes further DNA sequences coding for the same CDR3. This chain links TRBV9 with TRBJ2-1; 11 bases map to TRBD2. CDR1 SGDLS and CDR2 YYNGEE come from the germline V gene. The CDR3 spans 14 residues. V trimming: 0 bases; J trimming: 9 bases; junction bases outside the gene matches: 2. The CDR3 reads CASSVGLAGGEQFF. The CDR3 DNA reads TGTGCCAGCAGCGTAGGCCTAGCGGGAGGTGAGCAGTTCTTC.

As to this clone: The junction differs from germline at one of its ends, possibly a read error. The identical CDR3 is also encoded by other nucleotide sequences in the sample. J is TRBJ2-2 and V is TRBV5-1, with 11 bases matching TRBD1. Germline CDR1 and CDR2: SGHRS and YFSETQ. CDR3 length: 16 residues. CDR3 bases: TGCGCCAGCAGTTTGGCGGGACAGGGGGTCACCGGGGAGCTGTTTTTT. Translation gives CASSLAGQGVTGELFF.

The chain joins TRBV19 to TRBJ2-7; D perhaps matches TRBD1 (5 bases). The CDR3 is 14 residues long. Germline CDR1 and CDR2: LNHDA and SQIVND (reference sequence). Trimming took off 3 bases at V and 5 bases at J, with 14 bases between the two ends. CDR3 DNA: TGTGCCAGTAGTATCGGACAAGGATTCCACGAGCAGTACTTC. Protein: CASSIGQGFHEQYF.

This clone has a single count. This sample includes further DNA sequences coding for the same CDR3. This chain links TRBV7-2 with TRBJ1-1, with D possibly matching TRBD1 (5 bases). The V and J ends lost 0 bases and 1 base respectively, with 6 bases between them. The germline CDR1 and CDR2 sequences are SGHTA and FQGNSA. The CDR3 length is 14 residues. CDR3: CASSLAGGNTEAFF. The CDR3, as DNA: TGTGCCAGCAGCTTAGCTGGGGGGAACACTGAAGCTTTCTTT.

The V call is TRBV5-4, the J call TRBJ2-7; 10 bases are shared with TRBD2. Germline V gene lookup returns CDR1 SGHNT and CDR2 YYREEE (reference sequence). The CDR3 runs to 15 residues. V gave up 4 bases and J gave up 2 bases; unmatched junction bases: 6. The CDR3: CASSREAGGPYEQYF. The CDR3 nucleotides read TGTGCCAGCAGCAGGGAAGCGGGAGGGCCCTACGAGCAGTACTTC.

The V gene is TRBV5-1, the J gene TRBJ2-1; D might be TRBD1 (6 bases). CDR1 is SGHRS and CDR2 is YFSETQ in the germline V gene. V was trimmed by 0 bases and J by 5 bases, leaving 9 bases between them. This CDR3 comprises 14 residues. The CDR3 here is CASSLGDINNEQFF. CDR3 sequence (DNA): TGCGCCAGCAGCTTGGGGGACATTAACAATGAGCAGTTCTTC.

The rearrangement links TRBV5-1 to TRBJ2-1; 9 positions match TRBD2. J lost 9 bases, V lost 4 bases, and 5 bases had no gene match. CDR1 and CDR2 (germline): SGHRS, YFSETQ. CDR3 length equals 13 residues. The CDR3 region is CASSPTSGGEQFF. CDR3 sequence (DNA): TGCGCCAGCAGCCCGACTAGCGGTGGTGAGCAGTTCTTC. The variable domain in full, with the rest retrieved from reference TRBV5-1 and TRBJ2-1, is KAGVTQTPRYLIKTRGQQVTLSCSPISGHRSVSWYQQTPGQGLQFLFEYFSETQRNKGNFPGRFSGRQFSNSRSEMNVSTLELGDSALYLCASSPTSGGEQFFGPGTRLTVL.

The chain is built from TRBV29-1 and TRBJ2-3; D is perhaps TRBD2 (5 bases). CDR1 is SQVTM, CDR2 ANQGSEA, per germline. The CDR3 contains 14 residues. The V and J ends lost 6 bases and 0 bases respectively, with 13 bases between them. CDR3 coding DNA: TGCAGCGTCTCCCGGGGAAGTAGCACAGATACGCAGTATTTT. This gives the protein CSVSRGSSTDTQYF.

This chain links TRBV20-1 with TRBJ2-3, with D possibly TRBD2 on 5 matching bases. This CDR3 is 10 amino acids long. The ends were cut back, 5 bases at V and 7 bases at J, with 7 bases in the middle. Germline V gene lookup returns CDR1 DFQATT and CDR2 SNEGSKA (reference sequence). This CDR3 is CSARLNTQYF. In nucleotides, the CDR3 is TGCAGTGCTCGACTAAATACGCAGTATTTT.